This TCR beta chain came from a study of T cell repertoires in cytomegalovirus infection. Study context: Epitope selection comprised recently identified HLA-C-restricted CMV epitopes and well-studied HLA-B-restricted CMV epitopes. Study outcomes and limitations: The study found HLA-C-restricted CMV-specific TCR beta clonotypes dominating the ex vivo response. Adding up the frequency of public TCR beta families identified people who carried CMV plus the relevant HLA.

Notes on this clonotype: Its antigen remains unknown.

TCRdb fed the reads into MiXCR, producing one record per CDR3 protein. The sample contains just under 500,000 distinct CDR3 sequences, 25% to 35% of which appear only once. Per germline, CDR1 SGHRS and CDR2 YFSETQ. The V end was cut by 0 bases, the J end by 4 bases, with 19 bases between. The CDR3 spans 17 residues. The TCR comes from a human donor in good health (CMV status not recorded). Some clones in this sample may be carry-over from other donors' samples. Sequenced material: cultured PBMCs, taken from culture after CMV antigen stimulation. The chain recombines TRBV5-1 with TRBJ1-2; D is perhaps TRBD1 (6 bases). Written as DNA, the CDR3 is TGCGCCAGCAGCTTGGGCCCCACCGGGGGGCAAGGCTATGGCTACACCTTC. Protein product: CASSLGPTGGQGYGYTF. Drawing the rest from reference TRBV5-1 and TRBJ1-2, the complete variable domain is KAGVTQTPRYLIKTRGQQVTLSCSPISGHRSVSWYQQTPGQGLQFLFEYFSETQRNKGNFPGRFSGRQFSNSRSEMNVSTLELGDSALYLCASSLGPTGGQGYGYTFGSGTRLTVV.